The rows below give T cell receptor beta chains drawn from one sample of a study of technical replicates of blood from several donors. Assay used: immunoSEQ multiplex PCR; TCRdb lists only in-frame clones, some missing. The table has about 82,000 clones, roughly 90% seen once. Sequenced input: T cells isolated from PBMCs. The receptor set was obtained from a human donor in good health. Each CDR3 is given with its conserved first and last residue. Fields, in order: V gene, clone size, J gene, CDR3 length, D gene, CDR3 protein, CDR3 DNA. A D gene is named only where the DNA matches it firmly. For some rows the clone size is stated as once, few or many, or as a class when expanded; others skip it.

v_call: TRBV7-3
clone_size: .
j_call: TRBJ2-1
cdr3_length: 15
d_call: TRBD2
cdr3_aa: CASSSRTSGRIEQFF
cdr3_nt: TGTGCCAGCAGCTCCCGGACTAGCGGGAGAATTGAGCAGTTCTTC

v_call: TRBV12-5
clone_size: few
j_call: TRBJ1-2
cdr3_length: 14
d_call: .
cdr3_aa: CASGLVTRLGGYTF
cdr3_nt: TGTGCTAGTGGTTTGGTGACCAGACTTGGGGGCTACACCTTC

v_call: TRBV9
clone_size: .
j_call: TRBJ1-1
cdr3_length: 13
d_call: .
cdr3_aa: CASSPLLNTEAFF
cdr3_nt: TGTGCCAGCAGCCCCCTCCTGAACACTGAAGCTTTCTTT

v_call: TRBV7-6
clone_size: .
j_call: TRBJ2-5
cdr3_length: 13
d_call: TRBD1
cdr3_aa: CATQQGARETQYF
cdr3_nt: TGTGCCACCCAACAGGGGGCGCGGGAGACCCAGTACTTC

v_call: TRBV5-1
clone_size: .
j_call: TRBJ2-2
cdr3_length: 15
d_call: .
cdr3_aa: CASSLFTGLAGELFF
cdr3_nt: TGCGCCAGCAGCTTGTTTACAGGGCTCGCCGGGGAGCTGTTTTTT

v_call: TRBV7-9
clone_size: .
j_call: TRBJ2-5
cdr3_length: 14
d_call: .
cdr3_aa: CASSLTRGLETQYF
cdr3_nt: TGTGCCAGCAGCTTGACTAGAGGCTTGGAGACCCAGTACTTC

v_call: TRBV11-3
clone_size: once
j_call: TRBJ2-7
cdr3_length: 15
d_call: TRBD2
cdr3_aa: CASSPGLADRLEQYF
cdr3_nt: TGTGCCAGCAGCCCCGGACTAGCGGACCGCTTAGAGCAGTACTTC

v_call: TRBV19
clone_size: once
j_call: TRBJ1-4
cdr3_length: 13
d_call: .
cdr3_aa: CASRDTQGEKLFF
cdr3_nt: TGTGCCAGCCGGGACACCCAGGGGGAAAAACTGTTTTTT

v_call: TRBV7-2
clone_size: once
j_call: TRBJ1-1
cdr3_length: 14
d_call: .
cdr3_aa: CASSFGGAGTEAFF
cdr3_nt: TGTGCCAGCAGCTTCGGGGGGGCGGGAACTGAAGCTTTCTTT

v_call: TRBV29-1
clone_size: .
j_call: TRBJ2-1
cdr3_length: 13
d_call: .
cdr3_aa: CSVRLAPYNEQFF
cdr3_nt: TGCAGCGTTCGGCTAGCCCCCTACAATGAGCAGTTCTTC

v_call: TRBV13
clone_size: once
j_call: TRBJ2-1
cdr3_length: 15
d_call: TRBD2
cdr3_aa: CASSPRTSGYNEQFF
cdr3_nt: TGTGCCAGCAGCCCCCGGACTAGCGGTTACAATGAGCAGTTCTTC

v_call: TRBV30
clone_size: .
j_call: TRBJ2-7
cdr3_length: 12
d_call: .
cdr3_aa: CAWRKQVYEQYF
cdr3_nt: TGTGCCTGGAGGAAACAGGTTTACGAGCAGTACTTC

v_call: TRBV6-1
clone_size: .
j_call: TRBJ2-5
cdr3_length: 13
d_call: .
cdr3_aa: CASSGTPEETQYF
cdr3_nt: TGTGCCAGCAGCGGGACACCGGAAGAGACCCAGTACTTC

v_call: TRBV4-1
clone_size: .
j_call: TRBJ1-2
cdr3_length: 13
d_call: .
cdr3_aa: CASSQRRERGYTF
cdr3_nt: TGCGCCAGCAGCCAACGGAGGGAGCGAGGCTACACCTTC

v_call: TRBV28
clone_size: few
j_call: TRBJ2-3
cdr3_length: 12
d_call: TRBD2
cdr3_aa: CASSLGLAQQYF
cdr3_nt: TGTGCCAGCAGTTTAGGACTAGCTCAGCAGTATTTT

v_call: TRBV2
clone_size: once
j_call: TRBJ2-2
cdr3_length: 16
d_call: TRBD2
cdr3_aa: CGKLETSGVKTGELFF
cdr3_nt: TGTGGCAAACTAGAGACTAGCGGGGTTAAGACCGGGGAGCTGTTTTTT

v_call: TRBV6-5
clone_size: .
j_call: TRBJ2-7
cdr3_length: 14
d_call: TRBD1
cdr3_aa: CASSPGTGNSEQYF
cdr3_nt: TGTGCCAGCAGCCCCGGGACAGGGAATTCCGAGCAGTACTTC

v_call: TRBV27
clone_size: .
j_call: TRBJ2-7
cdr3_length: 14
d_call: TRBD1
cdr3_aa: CASSLRTGGYEQYF
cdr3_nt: TGTGCCAGCAGTTTAAGGACAGGGGGATACGAGCAGTACTTC

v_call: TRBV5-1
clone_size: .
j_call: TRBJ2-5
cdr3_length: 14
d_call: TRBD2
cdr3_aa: CASSLAGGVETQYF
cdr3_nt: TGCGCCAGCAGCTTGGCGGGAGGCGTGGAGACCCAGTACTTC

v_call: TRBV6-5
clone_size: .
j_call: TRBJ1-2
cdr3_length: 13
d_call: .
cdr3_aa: CASSYSAGYGYTF
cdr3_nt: TGTGCCAGCAGTTACTCGGCAGGCTATGGCTACACCTTC

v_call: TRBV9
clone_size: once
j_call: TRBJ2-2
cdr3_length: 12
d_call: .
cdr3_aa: CASATNTGELFF
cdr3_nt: TGTGCCAGCGCTACGAACACCGGGGAGCTGTTTTTT

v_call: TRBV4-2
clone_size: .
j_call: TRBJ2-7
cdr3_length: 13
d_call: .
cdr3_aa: CASSPDWAYEQYF
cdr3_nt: TGTGCCAGCAGCCCTGACTGGGCCTACGAGCAGTACTTC

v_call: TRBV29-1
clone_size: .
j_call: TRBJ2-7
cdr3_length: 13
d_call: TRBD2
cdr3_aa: CSVGLAGPYEQYF
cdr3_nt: TGCAGCGTGGGACTAGCGGGACCCTACGAGCAGTACTTC

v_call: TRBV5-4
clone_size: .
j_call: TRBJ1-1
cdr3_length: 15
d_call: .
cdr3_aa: CASSLEGLMNTEAFF
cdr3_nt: TGTGCCAGCAGCTTGGAGGGACTGATGAACACTGAAGCTTTCTTT